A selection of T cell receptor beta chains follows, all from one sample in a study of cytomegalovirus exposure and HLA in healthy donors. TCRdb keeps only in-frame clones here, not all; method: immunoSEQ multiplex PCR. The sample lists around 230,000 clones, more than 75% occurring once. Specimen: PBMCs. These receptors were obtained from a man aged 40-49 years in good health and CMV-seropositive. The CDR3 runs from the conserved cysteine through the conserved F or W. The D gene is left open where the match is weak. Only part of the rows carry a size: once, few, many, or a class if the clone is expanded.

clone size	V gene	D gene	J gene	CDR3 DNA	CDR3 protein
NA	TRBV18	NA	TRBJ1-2	TGTGCCAGCTCACAGGGGGTTGACTATGGCTACACCTTC	CASSQGVDYGYTF
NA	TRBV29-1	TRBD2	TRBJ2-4	TGCAGCGTGGACGGACTAGCGGGAGGGGGGGAAGACATTCAGTACTTC	CSVDGLAGGGEDIQYF
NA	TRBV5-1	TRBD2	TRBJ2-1	TGCGCCAGCAGCTTGGTCGGGAGCGGGACGAGCTCCTACAATGAGCAGTTCTTC	CASSLVGSGTSSYNEQFF
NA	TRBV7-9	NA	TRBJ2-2	TGTGCCAGCAGCTTAAAGGGGGGGCTTGGCACCGGGGAGCTGTTTTTT	CASSLKGGLGTGELFF
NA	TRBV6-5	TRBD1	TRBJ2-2	TGTGCCAGCAGGGTAGACAGGGCTGACACCGGGGAGCTGTTTTTT	CASRVDRADTGELFF
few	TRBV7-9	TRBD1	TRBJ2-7	TGTGCCAGCAGCATAACAGGGGACGAGCAGTACTTC	CASSITGDEQYF
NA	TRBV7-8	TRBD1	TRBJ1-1	TGTGCCAGCAGCTTAGGGCCCGGGACAGCGAACACTGAAGCTTTCTTT	CASSLGPGTANTEAFF
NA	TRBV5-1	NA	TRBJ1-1	TGCGCCAGCAGCCCAACTTGGGGGGACGGGGGCACTGAAGCTTTCTTT	CASSPTWGDGGTEAFF
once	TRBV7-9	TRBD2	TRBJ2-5	TGTGCCAGCAGCTTCGGAGCGGGAGCGGAGACCCAGTACTTC	CASSFGAGAETQYF
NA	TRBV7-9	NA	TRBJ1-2	TGTGCCAGCAGCGGCAACAGCCCTAACTATGGCTACACCTTC	CASSGNSPNYGYTF
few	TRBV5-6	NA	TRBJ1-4	TGTGCCAGCAGCCTGACAGCCTTTAATGAAAAACTGTTTTTT	CASSLTAFNEKLFF
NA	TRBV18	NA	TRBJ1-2	TGTGCCAGCTCACCAGACGGGAATGGCTACACCTTC	CASSPDGNGYTF
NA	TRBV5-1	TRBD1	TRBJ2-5	TGCGCCAGCAGCCCCGGACAGGATGGAACCCAGTACTTC	CASSPGQDGTQYF
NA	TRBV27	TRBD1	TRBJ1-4	TGTGCCAGCAGTTTGGACAGGGGAGAAAAACTGTTTTTT	CASSLDRGEKLFF
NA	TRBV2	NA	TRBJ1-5	TGTGCCAGCAGAGACAGCGGGGCCCAGCATTTT	CASRDSGAQHF
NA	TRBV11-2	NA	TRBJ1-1	TGTGCCAGCAGCTCTTTCGGGGGGCAGACACGTACCTTTGACACTGAAGCTTTCTTT	CASSSFGGQTRTFDTEAFF
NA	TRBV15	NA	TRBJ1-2	TGTGCCACCAGCAGAGGGCCCAGCGCTAACTATGGCTACACCTTC	CATSRGPSANYGYTF
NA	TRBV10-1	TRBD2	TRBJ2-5	TGCGCCAGCAGTCTCGTAGCGGGAGAAGGGGAGACCCAGTACTTC	CASSLVAGEGETQYF
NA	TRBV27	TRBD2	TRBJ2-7	TGTGCCAGCAGTGCGACTAGCGGGAGCGACTACGAGCAGTACTTC	CASSATSGSDYEQYF
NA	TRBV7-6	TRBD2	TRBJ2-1	TGTGCCAGCAGCCCCCAGAGACTAGCGGGGGGGTACGGTGAGCAGTTCTTC	CASSPQRLAGGYGEQFF
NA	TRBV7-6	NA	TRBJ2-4	TGTGCCAGCAGCACGGGGGACGGTCAAAACATTCAGTACTTC	CASSTGDGQNIQYF
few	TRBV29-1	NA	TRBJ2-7	TGCAGCGTTGAAGATATACCGGGGGCCTACGAGCAGTACTTC	CSVEDIPGAYEQYF
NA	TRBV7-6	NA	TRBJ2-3	TGTGCCAGCAGCTGGGGGGGCACAGATACGCAGTATTTT	CASSWGGTDTQYF
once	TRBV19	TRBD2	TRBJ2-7	TGTGCCAGTAGTTGGGCTAGCGGGAGTTACGAGCAGTACTTC	CASSWASGSYEQYF
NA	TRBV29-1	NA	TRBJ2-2	TGCAGCGGGGGACTGCTCGGGGAGCTGTTTTTT	CSGGLLGELFF
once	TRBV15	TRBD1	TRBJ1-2	TGTGCCACCAGCGCCCGGGACAGAGCAAGGGGCTACACCTTC	CATSARDRARGYTF
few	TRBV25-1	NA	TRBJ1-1	TGTGCCAGCAGTGAATATCAAGGGGCGGGAACTGAAGCTTTCTTT	CASSEYQGAGTEAFF
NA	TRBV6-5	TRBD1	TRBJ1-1	TGTGCCAGCAGTGGACAGGGACTGAGTAAAGCTTTCTTT	CASSGQGLSKAFF
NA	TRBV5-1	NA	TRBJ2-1	TGCGCCAGCAGCCCTACTCCGGGTTACAATGAGCAGTTCTTC	CASSPTPGYNEQFF
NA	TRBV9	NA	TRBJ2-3	TGTGCCAGCAGCGTATCCATCGCGGAACCCTCAGATACGCAGTATTTT	CASSVSIAEPSDTQYF
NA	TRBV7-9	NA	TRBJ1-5	TGTGCCAGCAGCTTAGCCAATACGGCGGGATCTCCCCAGCATTTT	CASSLANTAGSPQHF
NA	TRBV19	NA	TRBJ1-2	TGTGCCAGTAGTCCGGGTAGAGGAATTGGATATGGCTACACCTTC	CASSPGRGIGYGYTF
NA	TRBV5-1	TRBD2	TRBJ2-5	TGCGCCAGCAGCTTGGGACTAGCGGGTTCACAAGAGACCCAGTACTTC	CASSLGLAGSQETQYF
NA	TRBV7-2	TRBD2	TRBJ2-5	TGTGCCAGCAGCTTAGCGGGGAGGGGAGAGACCCAGTACTTC	CASSLAGRGETQYF
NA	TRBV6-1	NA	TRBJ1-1	TGTGCCAGCAGGCCGGAGGGTTTGAACACTGAAGCTTTCTTT	CASRPEGLNTEAFF
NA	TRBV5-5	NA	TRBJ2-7	TGTGCCAGCAGCTGGACAGCTTCCTACGAGCAGTACTTC	CASSWTASYEQYF
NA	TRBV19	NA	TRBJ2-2	TGTGCCAGTAGTGGGGGCCCGGGGCCCGGGGAGCTGTTTTTT	CASSGGPGPGELFF
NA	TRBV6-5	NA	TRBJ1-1	TGTGCCAGCAGTTACGACATGAACACTGAAGCTTTCTTT	CASSYDMNTEAFF
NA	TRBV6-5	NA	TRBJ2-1	TGTGCCAGCAGTTACTTAGGGACAGAGCAGTTCTTC	CASSYLGTEQFF
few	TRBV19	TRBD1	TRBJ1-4	TGTGCCAGTAGTCCCCGGGACAGTTCAACTAATGAAAAACTGTTTTTT	CASSPRDSSTNEKLFF
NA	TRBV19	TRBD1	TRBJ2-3	TGTGCCAGTACCCCAGGGACAGTAGGGCGGGCAGATACGCAGTATTTT	CASTPGTVGRADTQYF
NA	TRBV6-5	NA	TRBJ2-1	TGTGCCAGCAGTTACGAGGCTAGGAGCTCCTACAATGAGCAGTTCTTC	CASSYEARSSYNEQFF
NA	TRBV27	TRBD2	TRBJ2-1	TGTGCCAGCAGTTTAATTCCAACTGGCGGGAGAGGAGGGAATGAGCAGTTCTTC	CASSLIPTGGRGGNEQFF
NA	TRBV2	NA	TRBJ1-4	TGTGCCAGCAGCTTACAGGGTCGGGAAAAACTGTTTTTT	CASSLQGREKLFF
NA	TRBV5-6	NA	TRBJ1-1	TGTGCCAGCCAGAGCGCGCCCGGGGACACTGAAGCTTTCTTT	CASQSAPGDTEAFF
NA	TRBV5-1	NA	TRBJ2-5	TGCGCCAGCAGCTTCCGTGAGACCCAGTACTTC	CASSFRETQYF
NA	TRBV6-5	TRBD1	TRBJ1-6	TGTGCCAGCAGTTATCCTGGGACAGAGTCACCCCTCCACTTT	CASSYPGTESPLHF
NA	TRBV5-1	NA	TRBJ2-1	TGCGCCAGCAGCCCTACGTCTAGCGCCGTTGAGCAGTTCTTC	CASSPTSSAVEQFF
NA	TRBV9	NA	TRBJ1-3	TGTGCCAGCAGCCCCCGGGAGAGGGGAGGTGGAAACACCATATATTTT	CASSPRERGGGNTIYF
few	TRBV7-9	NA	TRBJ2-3	TGTGCCAGCAGCTTAGCTACTAGCTCCGGAGAGGCAGATACGCAGTATTTT	CASSLATSSGEADTQYF